The entry below describes one T cell receptor (beta chain). Looked up from germline, CDR1 is ENHRY and CDR2 is SYGVKD. The CDR3 has 14 residues. The V end lost 5 bases, the J end lost 7 bases, and 15 bases lay between the germline ends. This record comes from a study of cytomegalovirus exposure and HLA in healthy donors. PCR used 60 Vbeta primers and 13 Jbeta primers. Here immunoSEQ multiplex PCR was the method, and the copy in TCRdb shows in-frame clones only, minus some. The sample has under 300,000 clones; 72% are singletons. The sequence came from a female donor in good health and CMV-seronegative. The source material was PBMCs. This chain uses TRBV10-3 with TRBJ1-5; no reliable D call. The CDR3 DNA is TGTGCCATCAGTCCTGGCGCCGAGGGACAGCCCCAGCATTTT. Its protein is CAISPGAEGQPQHF.